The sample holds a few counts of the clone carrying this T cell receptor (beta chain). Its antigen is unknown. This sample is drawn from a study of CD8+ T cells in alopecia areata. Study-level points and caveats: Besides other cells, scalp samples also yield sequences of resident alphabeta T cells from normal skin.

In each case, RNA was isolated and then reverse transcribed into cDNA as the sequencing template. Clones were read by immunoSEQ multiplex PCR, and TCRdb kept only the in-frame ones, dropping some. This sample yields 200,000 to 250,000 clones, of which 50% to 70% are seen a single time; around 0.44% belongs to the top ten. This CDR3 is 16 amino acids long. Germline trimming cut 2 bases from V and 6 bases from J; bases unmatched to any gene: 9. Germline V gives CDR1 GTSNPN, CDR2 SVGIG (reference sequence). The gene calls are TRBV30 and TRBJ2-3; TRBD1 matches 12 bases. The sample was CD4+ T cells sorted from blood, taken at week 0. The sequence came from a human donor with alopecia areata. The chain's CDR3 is CAWSTRDRGRIDTQYF. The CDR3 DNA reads TGTGCCTGGAGTACCCGGGACAGGGGGCGAATCGATACGCAGTATTTT.